Sequencing of this TCR beta chain was carried out in a study of cytomegalovirus exposure and HLA in healthy donors. Remarks on this clone: Antigen unknown.

CDR1 and CDR2 (germline): SGHRS, YFSETQ. The CDR3 covers 13 residues. Trimming left V 3 bases short and J 1 base short, with 7 bases between. The study, taken as a whole, reports: Presence/absence comparisons presumed near-even sequencing depth among donors. Relative to equally common others, HLA-associated TCR beta chains showed greater clonal expansion in a later analysis. Reports showed the classifier diagnosing cytomegalovirus status with high specificity and sensitivity. Earlier findings revealed that most TCR beta V segments proved productive either about 87% or about 30% of the time.

PCR used 60 Vbeta primers and 13 Jbeta primers. Data came from immunoSEQ multiplex PCR; TCRdb stores just in-frame clones and leaves some out. The table lists about 80,000 clones, approximately 67% of them singletons. The rearrangement links TRBV5-1 to TRBJ2-5; D is undetermined. The sample consisted of PBMCs. This clonotype was obtained from a male donor in good health and CMV-seropositive. Here the CDR3 reads CASSSVVQETQYF. CDR3 DNA: TGCGCCAGCAGCTCAGTGGTCCAAGAGACCCAGTACTTC. The whole variable domain, remainder taken from reference TRBV5-1 and TRBJ2-5, is KAGVTQTPRYLIKTRGQQVTLSCSPISGHRSVSWYQQTPGQGLQFLFEYFSETQRNKGNFPGRFSGRQFSNSRSEMNVSTLELGDSALYLCASSSVVQETQYFGPGTRLLVL.